Reported below is one T cell receptor beta chain. Its antigen is not identified. Donors included only healthy HIV-negative adults lacking recent acute infections or vaccinations. This entry is derived from a study of shared clonotypes between healthy human individuals. Across the study: Plates per donor: three CD4 naive, three CD4 memory, two CD8 naive, one CD8 memory. Broader study findings: Large sequencing depth failed to make sorted-subset sequencing complete, rarefaction showed.

J gave up 3 bases and V 3 bases, and 8 bases lay outside the gene matches. This CDR3 has 15 residues. CDR1 SGHRS and CDR2 YFSETQ come from the germline V gene. Method: immunoSEQ multiplex PCR; TCRdb's copy keeps in-frame clones and lacks some. The table records 1,500,000 or so clones, around 98.5% of them present only once. This TCR came from a man younger than 45 in good health. This chain uses TRBV5-1 with TRBJ2-7; 8 nucleotides line up with TRBD2. The sample taken for sequencing was naive CD4+ T cells sorted from blood. Sample subset: CD45RA+ positively selected. The CDR3 loop is CASSSGVLADYEQYF. The CDR3 nucleotides read TGCGCCAGCAGCTCGGGGGTACTAGCGGACTACGAGCAGTACTTC.